Below, 6 T cell receptor beta chains from the same sample are listed, as sequenced in a study of T cells in Graves' hyperthyroidism and ophthalmopathy. The source material, RNA transcripts, was used to amplify TCR beta CDR3 regions. TCR CDR3 underwent first-round RT-PCR with the HTBI primer set. TCRdb re-analysed the multiplex PCR reads in MiXCR, keeping a single row per CDR3 protein. This sample has about 560,000 distinct CDR3 sequences; roughly a sixth occur once, and the top ten carry 15% to 20%. Sample: blood. The receptors shown here come from a woman aged 18 to 35 with Graves' hyperthyroidism.

This clonotype has a handful of counts. The CDR3 nucleotides are TGTGCCAGCAGTTCCCCCAGTAAACAGGGGACTACCTACGAGCAGTACTTC. Protein: CASSSPSKQGTTYEQYF. The chain carries TRBV6-2 or TRBV6-3 and TRBJ2-7; tentatively, D is TRBD1 or TRBD2 (7 bases each). Germline V lookup: CDR1 MNHEY, CDR2 SVGEGT. The CDR3 is 17 residues long. Trimming removed 4 bases from V and 2 bases from J, with 21 bases in between.

The CDR3 region has the DNA TGTGCCAGCAGCCAGGGACTAGCGGGACCCTACAATGAGCAGTTCTTC. It yields the protein CASSQGLAGPYNEQFF. This rearrangement joins TRBV9 to TRBJ2-1; 13 bases align to TRBD2. The CDR3 extends over 16 amino acids. V lost 4 bases to trimming and J lost 2 bases; unmatched junction nucleotides: 3. Looked up from germline, CDR1 is SGDLS and CDR2 is YYNGEE.

This clonotype came up a few times. The chain links TRBV20-1 to TRBJ1-5, with D possibly matching TRBD1 (6 bases). V was cut by 0 bases and J by 6 bases, with 9 bases left in between. In germline, CDR1 is DFQATT, CDR2 SNEGSKA (reference sequence). The CDR3 is made up of 13 amino acids. CDR3 coding DNA: TGCAGTGCTAGAGACACAGGGACTCAGCCCCAGCATTTT. Amino acids: CSARDTGTQPQHF.

In DNA form, the CDR3 reads TGTGCCAGCAGTGACGCAGGGGCGAATCAGCCCCAGCATTTT. Translation gives CASSDAGANQPQHF. The V and J genes are TRBV25-1 and TRBJ1-5; D may be TRBD1 (6 bases). The CDR3 spans 14 residues. Looked up from germline, CDR1 is MGHDK and CDR2 is SYGVNS. The germline V and J ends were trimmed by 3 bases and 4 bases, with 10 bases remaining between them. Full variable domain (rest looked up from reference TRBV25-1 and TRBJ1-5): EADIYQTPRYLVIGTGKKITLECSQTMGHDKMYWYQQDPGMELHLIHYSYGVNSTEKGDLSSESTVSRIRTEHFPLTLESARPSHTSQYLCASSDAGANQPQHFGDGTRLSIL.

This clonotype was detected a few times. CDR3 residues: CASSQDYRRGRGIQETQYF. The CDR3 coding sequence is TGCGCCAGCAGCCAAGATTATAGGAGAGGGAGGGGTATCCAAGAGACCCAGTACTTC. V usage is TRBV4-3 and J usage is TRBJ2-5, with TRBD2 matching 7 bases. Trimming at V came to 0 bases and at J to 1 base, leaving 14 bases not matched to a gene. CDR1 is LGHNA, CDR2 YSLEER, per germline. The CDR3 spans 19 residues.

This clonotype was counted a few times. CDR3 protein: CASSSPSNRRGTEAFF. CDR3 sequence (DNA): TGTGCCAGCAGCTCACCCTCCAATCGCAGGGGCACTGAAGCTTTCTTT. V gene TRBV7-9 combines with J gene TRBJ1-1; weak D call: TRBD1 (6 bases). Between the trimmed V and J ends, which lost 4 bases and 4 bases, there was a span of 19 bases. Germline loops: CDR1 SEHNR, CDR2 FQNEAQ (reference sequence). This CDR3 has 16 amino acids.